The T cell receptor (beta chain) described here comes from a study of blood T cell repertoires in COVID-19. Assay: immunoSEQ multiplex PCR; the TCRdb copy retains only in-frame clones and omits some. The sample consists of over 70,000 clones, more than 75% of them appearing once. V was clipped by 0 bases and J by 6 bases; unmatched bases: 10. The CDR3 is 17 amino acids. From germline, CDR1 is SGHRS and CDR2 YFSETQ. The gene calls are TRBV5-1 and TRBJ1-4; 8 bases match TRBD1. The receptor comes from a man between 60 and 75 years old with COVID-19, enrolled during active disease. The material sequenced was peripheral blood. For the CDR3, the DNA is TGCGCCAGCAGCTTGGCCGCCCGGACAGGGTTGGATGAAAAACTGTTTTTT. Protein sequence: CASSLAARTGLDEKLFF.